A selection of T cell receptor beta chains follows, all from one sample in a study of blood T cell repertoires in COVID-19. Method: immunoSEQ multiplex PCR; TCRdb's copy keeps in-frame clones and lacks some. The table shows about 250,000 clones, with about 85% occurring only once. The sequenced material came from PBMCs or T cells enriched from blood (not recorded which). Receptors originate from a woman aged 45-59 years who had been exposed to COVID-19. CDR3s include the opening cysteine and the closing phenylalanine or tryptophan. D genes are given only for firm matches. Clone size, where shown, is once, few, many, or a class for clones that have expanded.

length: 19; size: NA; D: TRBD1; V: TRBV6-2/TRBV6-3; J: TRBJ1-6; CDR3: CASSYLRDRVRSYNSPLHF; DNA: TGTGCCAGCAGTTACCTACGGGACAGGGTGAGGTCCTATAATTCACCCCTCCACTTT
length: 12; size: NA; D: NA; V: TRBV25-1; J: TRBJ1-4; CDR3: CASSAGFGKLFF; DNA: TGTGCCAGCAGTGCAGGGTTCGGAAAACTGTTTTTT
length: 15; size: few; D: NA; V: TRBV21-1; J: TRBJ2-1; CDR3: CASSKRDTPYNEQFF; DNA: TGTGCCAGCAGCAAAAGGGACACACCCTACAATGAGCAGTTCTTC
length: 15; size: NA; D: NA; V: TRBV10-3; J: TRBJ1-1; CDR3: CAISPVEARNTEAFF; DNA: TGTGCCATCAGTCCGGTCGAGGCCAGGAACACTGAAGCTTTCTTT
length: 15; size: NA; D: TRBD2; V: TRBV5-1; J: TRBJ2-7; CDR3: CASSLVASGGYEQYF; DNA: TGCGCCAGCAGCTTGGTGGCTAGCGGGGGATACGAGCAGTACTTC
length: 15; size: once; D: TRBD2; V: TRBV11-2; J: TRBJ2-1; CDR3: CASSIGLAGYNEQFF; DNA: TGTGCCAGCAGCATCGGACTAGCGGGGTACAATGAGCAGTTCTTC
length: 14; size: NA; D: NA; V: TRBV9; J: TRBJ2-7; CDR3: CASSVGPEAYEQYF; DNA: TGTGCCAGCAGCGTTGGACCGGAGGCGTACGAGCAGTACTTC
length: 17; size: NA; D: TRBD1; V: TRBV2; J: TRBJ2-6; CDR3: CASSGQGQTSGANVLTF; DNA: TGTGCCAGCAGTGGACAGGGGCAGACCTCTGGGGCCAACGTCCTGACTTTC
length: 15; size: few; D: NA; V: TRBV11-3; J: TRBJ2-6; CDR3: CASSYSGSGANVLTF; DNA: TGTGCCAGCAGCTATAGCGGCTCTGGGGCCAACGTCCTGACTTTC
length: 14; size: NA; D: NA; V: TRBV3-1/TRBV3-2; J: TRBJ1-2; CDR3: CASSQDRGGYGYTF; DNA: TGTGCCAGCAGCCAAGATCGGGGGGGCTATGGCTACACCTTC
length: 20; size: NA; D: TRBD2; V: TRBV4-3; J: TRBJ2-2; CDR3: CASSRSPRTSGAANTGELFF; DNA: TGCGCCAGCAGCCGTTCCCCAAGGACTAGCGGGGCCGCGAACACCGGGGAGCTGTTTTTT
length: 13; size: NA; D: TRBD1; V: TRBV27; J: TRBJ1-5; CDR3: CASSRRGRQPQHF; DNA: TGTGCCAGCAGTCGGAGGGGGCGGCAGCCCCAGCATTTT
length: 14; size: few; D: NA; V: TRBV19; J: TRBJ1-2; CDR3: CASSISTVGHGYTF; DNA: TGTGCCAGTAGTATTTCGACAGTGGGGCATGGCTACACCTTC
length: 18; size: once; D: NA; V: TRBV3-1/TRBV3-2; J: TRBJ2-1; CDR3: CASSQILSTGQGRNEQFF; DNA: TGTGCCAGCAGCCAAATTCTCTCAACGGGACAAGGCCGCAATGAGCAGTTCTTC
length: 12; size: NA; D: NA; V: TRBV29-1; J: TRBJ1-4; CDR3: CSATHGAQIHFF; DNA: TGCAGCGCAACGCATGGGGCCCAGATACATTTTTTT
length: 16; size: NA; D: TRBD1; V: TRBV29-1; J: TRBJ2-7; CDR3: CSVQLVSDRGVYEQYF; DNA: TGCAGCGTTCAACTTGTTTCCGACAGGGGGGTCTACGAGCAGTACTTC
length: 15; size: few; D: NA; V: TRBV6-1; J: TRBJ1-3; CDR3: CASSEGPVSGNTIYF; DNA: TGTGCCAGCAGTGAAGGGCCAGTCTCTGGAAACACCATATATTTT
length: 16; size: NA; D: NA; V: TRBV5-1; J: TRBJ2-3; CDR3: CASSFRRGSSTDTQYF; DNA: TGCGCCAGCAGCTTCAGGAGGGGAAGTAGCACAGATACGCAGTATTTT
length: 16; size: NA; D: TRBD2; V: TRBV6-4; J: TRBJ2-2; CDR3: CASSDSGGADTGELFF; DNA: TGTGCCAGCAGTGACTCGGGAGGGGCGGACACCGGGGAGCTGTTTTTT
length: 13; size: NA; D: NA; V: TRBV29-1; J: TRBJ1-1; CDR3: CSVGGRGYTEAFF; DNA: TGCAGCGTTGGTGGGCGAGGGTACACTGAAGCTTTCTTT
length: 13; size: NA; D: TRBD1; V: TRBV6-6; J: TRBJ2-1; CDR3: CASRTTGVNEQFF; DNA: TGTGCCAGCAGGACCACAGGGGTGAATGAGCAGTTCTTC
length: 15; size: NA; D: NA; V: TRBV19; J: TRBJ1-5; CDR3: CASQRGGGGNQPQHF; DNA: TGTGCCAGTCAACGCGGGGGGGGCGGGAATCAGCCCCAGCATTTT
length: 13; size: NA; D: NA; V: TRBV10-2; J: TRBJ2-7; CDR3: CASRGGPSYEQYF; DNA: TGCGCCAGCAGAGGCGGGCCGTCCTACGAGCAGTACTTC
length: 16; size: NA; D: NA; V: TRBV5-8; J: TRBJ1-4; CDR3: CASSFGDSTTNEKLFF; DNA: TGTGCCAGCAGCTTCGGCGACAGCACAACTAATGAAAAACTGTTTTTT
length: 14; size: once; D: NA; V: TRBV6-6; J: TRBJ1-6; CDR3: CASSYGTLNSPLHF; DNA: TGTGCCAGCAGTTACGGGACTCTTAATTCACCCCTCCACTTT
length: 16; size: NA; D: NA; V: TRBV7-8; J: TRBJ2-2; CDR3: CASSLEGPMGTGELFF; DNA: TGTGCCAGCAGCTTAGAGGGGCCCATGGGAACCGGGGAGCTGTTTTTT
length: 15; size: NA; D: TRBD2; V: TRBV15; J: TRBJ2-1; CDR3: CATSRRAGGVNEQFF; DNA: TGTGCCACCAGCAGACGAGCGGGGGGGGTCAATGAGCAGTTCTTC
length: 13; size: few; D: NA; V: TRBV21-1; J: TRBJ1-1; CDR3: CASSPLRATEAFF; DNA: TGTGCCAGCAGCCCCCTGAGGGCCACTGAAGCTTTCTTT
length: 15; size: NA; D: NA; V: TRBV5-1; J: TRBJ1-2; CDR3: CASSLVGGMVHGYTF; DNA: TGCGCCAGCAGCTTGGTCGGGGGTATGGTACATGGCTACACCTTC
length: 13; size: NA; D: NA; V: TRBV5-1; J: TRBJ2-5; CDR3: CASNGVHQETQYF; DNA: TGCGCCAGCAACGGGGTACACCAAGAGACCCAGTACTTC
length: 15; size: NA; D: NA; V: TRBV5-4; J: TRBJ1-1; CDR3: CASSTRREPNTEAFF; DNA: TGTGCCAGCAGCACCCGACGGGAACCAAACACTGAAGCTTTCTTT
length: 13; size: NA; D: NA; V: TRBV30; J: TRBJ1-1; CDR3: CAWSHGEGTEAFF; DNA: TGTGCCTGGAGTCATGGAGAGGGCACTGAAGCTTTCTTT
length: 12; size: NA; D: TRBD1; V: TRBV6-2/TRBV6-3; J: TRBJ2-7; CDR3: CASSQTGLEQYF; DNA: TGTGCCAGCAGCCAGACAGGGCTCGAGCAGTACTTC
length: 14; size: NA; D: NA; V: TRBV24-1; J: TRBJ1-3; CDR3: CATSDPDRGNTIYF; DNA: TGTGCCACCAGTGATCCGGACAGAGGAAACACCATATATTTT
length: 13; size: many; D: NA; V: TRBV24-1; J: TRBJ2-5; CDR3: CATSLSGGETQYF; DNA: TGTGCCACCAGTTTGTCCGGAGGGGAGACCCAGTACTTC
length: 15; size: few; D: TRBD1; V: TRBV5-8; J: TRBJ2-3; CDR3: CASSGRTGALGTQYF; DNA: TGTGCCAGCAGCGGGCGGACAGGGGCACTCGGTACGCAGTATTTT
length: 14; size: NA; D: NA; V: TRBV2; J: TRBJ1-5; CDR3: CASSEGAFGQPQHF; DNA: TGTGCCAGCAGTGAAGGGGCTTTTGGGCAGCCCCAGCATTTT
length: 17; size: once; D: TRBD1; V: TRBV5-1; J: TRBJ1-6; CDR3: CASSLGRGQGDNSPLHF; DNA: TGCGCCAGCAGCTTGGGTAGGGGACAGGGTGATAATTCACCCCTCCACTTT
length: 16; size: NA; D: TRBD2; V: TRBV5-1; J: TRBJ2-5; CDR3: CASSPGGGGGGETQYF; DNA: TGCGCCAGCAGCCCGGGCGGGGGAGGCGGCGGAGAGACCCAGTACTTC
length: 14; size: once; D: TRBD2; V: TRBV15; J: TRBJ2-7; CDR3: CATSRDAGAYEQYF; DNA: TGTGCCACCAGCAGAGATGCGGGGGCCTACGAGCAGTACTTC
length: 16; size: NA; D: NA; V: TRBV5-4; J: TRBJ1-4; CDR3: CASSPGRKEGVEKLFF; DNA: TGTGCCAGCAGCCCTGGGCGGAAAGAGGGGGTTGAAAAACTGTTTTTT
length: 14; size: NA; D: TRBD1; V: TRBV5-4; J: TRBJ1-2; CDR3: CASSPGQLNYGYTF; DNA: TGTGCCAGCAGCCCGGGACAGCTTAACTATGGCTACACCTTC
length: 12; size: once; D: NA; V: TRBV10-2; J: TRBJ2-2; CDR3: CASSGPSGELFF; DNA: TGCGCCAGCTCGGGTCCCTCCGGGGAGCTGTTTTTT
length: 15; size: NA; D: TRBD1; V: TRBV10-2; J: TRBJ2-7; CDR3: CASSEVDRGPREQYF; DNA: TGCGCCAGCAGTGAAGTGGACAGGGGGCCCCGGGAGCAGTACTTC
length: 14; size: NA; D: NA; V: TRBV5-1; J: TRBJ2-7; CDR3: CASSWNRSSYEQYF; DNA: TGCGCCAGCAGCTGGAACAGGAGCTCCTACGAGCAGTACTTC